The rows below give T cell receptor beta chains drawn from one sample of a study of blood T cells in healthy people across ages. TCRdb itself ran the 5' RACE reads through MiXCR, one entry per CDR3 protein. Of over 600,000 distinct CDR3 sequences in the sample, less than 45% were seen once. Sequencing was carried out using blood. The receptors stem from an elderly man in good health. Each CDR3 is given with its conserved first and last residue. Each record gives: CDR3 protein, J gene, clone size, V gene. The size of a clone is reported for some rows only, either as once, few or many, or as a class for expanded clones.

CDR3: CSAPIGTDTQYF
J: TRBJ2-3
size: -
V: TRBV20-1

CDR3: CSARESRVGQPQHF
J: TRBJ1-5
size: -
V: TRBV20-1

CDR3: CSVEDQYGIGGNGYTF
J: TRBJ1-2
size: many
V: TRBV29-1

CDR3: CSVRWGQGVLNEQFF
J: TRBJ2-1
size: -
V: TRBV29-1

CDR3: CASGSRGRGETQYF
J: TRBJ2-5
size: -
V: TRBV12-5

CDR3: CAWSKPGQTYEQYF
J: TRBJ2-7
size: many
V: TRBV30

CDR3: CASSKARAGVVETQYF
J: TRBJ2-5
size: many
V: TRBV21-1

CDR3: CASSSLGLEQETQYF
J: TRBJ2-5
size: -
V: TRBV5-1

CDR3: CASSASPSGSHEQYF
J: TRBJ2-7
size: few
V: TRBV12-1

CDR3: CASSLGGRQGNEQYF
J: TRBJ2-7
size: few
V: TRBV4-2

CDR3: CASSLQVDTGELFF
J: TRBJ2-2
size: -
V: TRBV27

CDR3: CASSPAGLATEAFF
J: TRBJ1-1
size: few
V: TRBV4-1

CDR3: CSVRFGREQYF
J: TRBJ2-7
size: -
V: TRBV29-1

CDR3: CSAPGQGDSPLHF
J: TRBJ1-6
size: -
V: TRBV20-1

CDR3: CASRLQGFKVNEQYF
J: TRBJ2-5
size: -
V: TRBV12-3/TRBV12-4

CDR3: CSVVPNSVGSNQPQHF
J: TRBJ1-5
size: few
V: TRBV29-1

CDR3: CASSSQAGNQPQHF
J: TRBJ1-5
size: few
V: TRBV2

CDR3: CASTAPAQTQFF
J: -
size: -
V: TRBV28

CDR3: CSFGDWGEQFF
J: TRBJ2-1
size: many
V: TRBV29-1

CDR3: CSARDRGLGAEVNGYTF
J: TRBJ1-2
size: -
V: TRBV20-1

CDR3: CSARGGRAISTDTQYF
J: TRBJ2-3
size: -
V: TRBV20-1

CDR3: CASSAPSGVDTQYF
J: TRBJ2-3
size: few
V: TRBV2

CDR3: CASSFFSGGNEQFF
J: TRBJ2-1
size: few
V: TRBV11-2

CDR3: CASSLEAGEYNEQYF
J: -
size: -
V: TRBV7-3

CDR3: CASSLAALATDTQYF
J: TRBJ2-3
size: -
V: TRBV7-2

CDR3: CASSLGTGGGQYGYTF
J: TRBJ1-2
size: -
V: TRBV11-2

CDR3: CSARGGTGTPDTQYF
J: TRBJ2-3
size: many
V: TRBV20-1